The 26 T cell receptor beta chains listed next were all sequenced from one sample in a study of T cell repertoires in cytomegalovirus infection. Using its own MiXCR run on the reads, TCRdb lists one record per CDR3 protein. There are approximately 390,000 distinct CDR3 sequences in the sample; about 35% occur only once, and roughly 13% lies in the top ten. The antigens for these receptors are not known. Material: cultured PBMCs, obtained from culture after CMV antigen stimulation. The source of these receptors is a human donor in good health (CMV status not recorded). Some clones in this sample may be carry-over from other donors' samples.

This chain joins TRBV6-2 or TRBV6-3 and TRBJ2-7; 10 bases line up with TRBD2. CDR3 length: 14 amino acids. The junction had 3 bases not matched to a gene; V was cut back by 2 bases and J by 5 bases. Germline V gene data show CDR1 as MNHEY and CDR2 as SVGEGT. In nucleotides, the CDR3 is TGTGCCAGCAGTTACCTAGCGGGAGCACACGAGCAGTACTTC. It codes for CASSYLAGAHEQYF.

In this sample, this clonotype turned up many times. J is TRBJ1-1 and V is TRBV7-2; 7 bases align to TRBD1. Germline values: CDR1 SGHTA, CDR2 FQGNSA. The CDR3 runs 13 residues. Trimming at V came to 5 bases and at J to 5 bases, leaving 5 bases not matched to a gene. CDR3 region: CASSRQGRTEAFF. Here the CDR3 DNA reads TGTGCCAGCAGCCGACAGGGACGGACTGAAGCTTTCTTT.

This clonotype was observed a handful of times. The V call is TRBV7-8, the J call TRBJ2-1, with 10 bases lining up with TRBD1. CDR1 is SGHVS, CDR2 FQNEAQ, per germline. V shed 6 bases, J shed 9 bases, and the junction held 17 bases outside the gene matches. This CDR3 region has 17 residues. CDR3 loop: CASRNPRDRGLFGEQFF. In DNA, the CDR3 is TGTGCCAGCAGGAATCCCCGGGACAGGGGTTTATTCGGTGAGCAGTTCTTC. Complete variable domain (other parts from reference TRBV7-8 and TRBJ2-1): GAGVSQSPRYKVAKRGQDVALRCDPISGHVSLFWYQQALGQGPEFLTYFQNEAQLDKSGLPSDRFFAERPEGSVSTLKIQRTQQEDSAVYLCASRNPRDRGLFGEQFFGPGTRLTVL.

The chain links TRBV6-2 or TRBV6-3 to TRBJ1-1, with no clear D. Trimming removed 7 bases at V and 5 bases at J, with 14 bases between. The CDR3 sequence is 13 residues long. Germline CDR1 reads MNHEY; CDR2 reads SVGEGT. Written as DNA, the CDR3 is TGTGCCAGCATGGCGCAGATCTCTACTGAAGCTTTCTTT. Its translation: CASMAQISTEAFF.

This chain links TRBV20-1 with TRBJ1-2, with TRBD1 as a possible D gene (5 bases). Trimming left V 0 bases short and J 4 bases short, with 12 bases between. Germline V gives CDR1 DFQATT, CDR2 SNEGSKA (reference sequence). CDR3 size: 14 residues. The CDR3 is CSARDDEGSYGYTF. In nucleotides, the CDR3 is TGCAGTGCTAGAGATGATGAGGGGAGCTATGGCTACACCTTC.

V gene TRBV19 combines with J gene TRBJ2-5, with D maybe TRBD2 (6 bases). Germline-derived CDR1 and CDR2 are LNHDA and SQIVND (reference sequence). V lost 2 bases and J lost 3, with 10 bases in between. CDR3 length equals 14 residues. CDR3 sequence reads: CASSILGGKETQYF. DNA for the CDR3: TGTGCCAGTAGTATACTAGGAGGGAAAGAGACCCAGTACTTC.

This sequence joins TRBV20-1 and TRBJ2-1; 7 bases align to TRBD2. Germline assignment: CDR1 DFQATT and CDR2 SNEGSKA (reference sequence). This CDR3 has 12 amino acids. V dropped 2 bases and J dropped 10; count of bases not matched to a gene: 5. The CDR3 nucleotides read TGCAGTGCTAGAAGGACTAGAGGGGAGCAGTTCTTC. Its translation is CSARRTRGEQFF.

J is TRBJ2-7 and V is TRBV7-9, with 13 nucleotides matching TRBD2. J was trimmed by 1 base and V by 5 bases; bases with no gene match: 5. CDR1 is SEHNR, CDR2 FQNEAQ, per germline (reference sequence). CDR3 length equals 16 residues. CDR3: CASSQTSGRRSYEQYF. The DNA of the CDR3 is TGTGCCAGCAGCCAGACTAGCGGGAGGAGATCCTACGAGCAGTACTTC.

The chain recombines TRBV27 with TRBJ1-1, with D possibly TRBD1 on 6 matching bases. The CDR3 is 17 amino acids. V lost 8 bases and J 1 base, leaving 23 bases between the germline ends. The germline gives CDR1 MNHEY, CDR2 SMNVEV (reference sequence). CDR3: CASSLMGGGGGNTEAFF. CDR3 nucleotides: TGTGCCAGCTCCCTGATGGGGGGCGGAGGGGGGAACACTGAAGCTTTCTTT.

This clonotype has a handful of counts. This chain connects TRBV6-2 or TRBV6-3 to TRBJ2-1, with D perhaps matching TRBD2 (7 bases). V was shortened by 6 bases and J by 8 bases, with 17 bases between the two germline ends. This CDR3 has 14 amino acids. Germline CDR1 and CDR2: MNHEY and SVGEGT. In DNA, the CDR3 is TGTGCCAGCAGCCGTCGGGGGGCGGGGGATGAGCAGTTCTTC. This sequence encodes CASSRRGAGDEQFF.

Points on this clonotype: With a much larger clone just one base away, this may be a read error. CDR3 sequence reads: CASSTGTSAYNEQFF. CDR3 in DNA: TGTGCCAGCAGCACCGGGACTAGCGCCTACAATGAGCAGTTCTTC. The gene calls are TRBV6-5 and TRBJ2-1; 10 positions agree with TRBD2. The CDR3 contains 15 residues. J was trimmed by 2 bases and V by 6 bases; bases with no gene match: 4. Germline CDR1 is MNHEY and CDR2 is SVGAGI.

This clonotype was counted only a few times. The chain has TRBV7-2 and TRBJ2-3; 11 bases agree with TRBD2. The CDR3 is 15 residues long. The germline gives CDR1 SGHTA, CDR2 FQGNSA. The junction had 5 bases not matched to a gene; V was cut back by 4 bases and J by 5 bases. In DNA, the CDR3 is TGTGCCAGCAGCTGGGGGCTAGCGGGAGGAGATACGCAGTATTTT. Translated: CASSWGLAGGDTQYF.

V and J are TRBV24-1 and TRBJ1-1; TRBD1 is a possible D gene (5 bases). The CDR3 contains 14 residues. CDR1 and CDR2 (germline): KGHDR, SFDVKD. The V and J ends lost 3 bases and 3 bases respectively, with 10 bases between them. The DNA for the CDR3 is TGTGCCACCAGTGATGCAGGGAAGGACACTGAAGCTTTCTTT. It yields the protein CATSDAGKDTEAFF.

The CDR3 region is CASSFSGRGSYEQYF. For the CDR3, the DNA is TGTGCCAGCAGCTTCAGCGGGAGGGGCTCCTACGAGCAGTACTTC. The chain uses TRBV7-2 and TRBJ2-7, with TRBD2 matching 10 bases. Germline V CDR1 and CDR2: SGHTA, FQGNSA. The CDR3 extends over 15 amino acids. Trimming at V came to 3 bases and at J to 0 bases, leaving 2 bases not matched to a gene.

This clonotype was seen a few times. V and J are TRBV12-3 or TRBV12-4 and TRBJ1-2; 8 bases match TRBD1. V dropped 5 bases and J dropped 4; count of bases not matched to a gene: 6. The CDR3 contains 14 residues. CDR3 nucleotides: TGTGCCAGCAGTCCCCGGACAGGGAGCTATGGCTACACCTTC. It is translated as CASSPRTGSYGYTF.

The gene calls are TRBV6-2 or TRBV6-3 and TRBJ2-7; D uncertain. V was shortened by 5 bases and J by 3 bases, with 14 bases between the two germline ends. The CDR3 spans 14 residues. Per germline, CDR1 MNHEY and CDR2 SVGEGT. CDR3 amino acids: CASSTPYSFYEQYF. In nucleotides, the CDR3 is TGTGCCAGCAGTACCCCCTACTCCTTCTACGAGCAGTACTTC.

This clonotype was detected a few times. V is TRBV2 and J is TRBJ2-7, with TRBD2 identical over 9 bases. V shed 1 base and J 2 bases; nucleotides not matched to a gene: 9. This CDR3 spans 17 amino acids. Germline V gene lookup returns CDR1 SNHLY and CDR2 FYNNEI. For the CDR3, the DNA is TGTGCCAGCAGTGAAGAAATAATAGCGGGAGTGGCCTACGAGCAGTACTTC. Amino acid sequence: CASSEEIIAGVAYEQYF.

The V gene is TRBV28, the J gene TRBJ2-7; no clear D. The V end lost 5 bases, the J end lost 2 bases, and 10 bases lay between the germline ends. The CDR3 contains 13 residues. CDR1 is MDHEN, CDR2 SYDVKM, per germline. The CDR3 protein is CASSHTPAYEQYV. The DNA of the CDR3 is TGTGCCAGCAGTCACACGCCGGCCTACGAGCAGTACGTC.

The chain uses TRBV19 and TRBJ2-3, with D perhaps matching TRBD1 (6 bases). Between the trimmed V and J ends, which lost 3 bases and 2 bases, there was a span of 15 bases. CDR3 size: 16 residues. CDR1 and CDR2 (germline): LNHDA, SQIVND (reference sequence). The CDR3 loop is CASSIMGRGFTDTQYF. CDR3 sequence (DNA): TGTGCCAGTAGTATTATGGGCAGGGGATTCACAGATACGCAGTATTTT.

The chain uses TRBV28 and TRBJ1-5; a weak D match, TRBD1 (6 bases). The V and J ends lost 4 bases and 3 bases respectively, with 16 bases between them. The germline V gene encodes CDR1 MDHEN and CDR2 SYDVKM. The length of the CDR3 is 16 residues. CDR3 in DNA: TGTGCCAGCAGTTCCAACCTCAAGGGGGACAATCAGCCCCAGCATTTT. Amino acids: CASSSNLKGDNQPQHF.

V gene TRBV10-3 combines with J gene TRBJ2-7, with a weak D call TRBD1 (5 bases). Trimming took off 0 bases at V and 1 base at J, with 10 bases between the two ends. The germline V gene encodes CDR1 ENHRY and CDR2 SYGVKD. The CDR3 extends over 15 amino acids. The chain's CDR3 is CAISESSRVSYEQYF. The CDR3 DNA sequence: TGTGCCATCAGTGAGTCTTCCAGGGTTTCCTACGAGCAGTACTTC.

The gene calls are TRBV28 and TRBJ2-7; 8 bases are shared with TRBD1. The trim removed 4 bases at V and 4 bases at J, leaving 9 bases unmatched. CDR1 and CDR2 from the germline V gene are MDHEN and SYDVKM. The CDR3 consists of 15 residues. CDR3 nucleotide sequence: TGTGCCAGCAGTTCCCCCCAGGGGGCAAAGTACGAGCAGTACTTC. It is translated as CASSSPQGAKYEQYF.

Turning to this clonotype: This clone may be a read error of a much larger clone one base away. The chain has TRBV29-1 and TRBJ2-7; the match to TRBD2 covers 7 bases. Germline loops: CDR1 SQVTM, CDR2 ANQGSEA. The CDR3 is made up of 12 amino acids. CDR3 bases: TGCAGCGTTGGGGAGCGGGACTACGAGCGGTACTTC. This gives the protein CSVGERDYERYF.

This clonotype was picked up many times. This sequence joins TRBV6-5 and TRBJ1-2; a weak D match, TRBD1 (5 bases). Between the trimmed V and J ends, which lost 2 bases and 8 bases, there was a span of 12 bases. Looked up from germline, CDR1 is MNHEY and CDR2 is SVGAGI. The CDR3 contains 13 residues. The DNA for the CDR3 is TGTGCCAGCAGTTACACCGGGACCTTCGGCTACACCTTC. This translates into CASSYTGTFGYTF.

This clonotype was recorded many times. V and J are TRBV7-2 and TRBJ2-5; TRBD1 matches 8 bases. CDR3 size: 15 residues. Germline V CDR1 and CDR2: SGHTA, FQGNSA. V was pared by 5 bases and J by 4 bases, with 9 bases of the junction left unmatched. Here the CDR3 DNA reads TGTGCCAGCAGCGTCGGACAGGGATGGAGAGAGACCCAGTACTTC. Its translation: CASSVGQGWRETQYF.

The V and J genes are TRBV7-2 and TRBJ1-5; 11 bases match TRBD1. Losses at the gene ends were 1 base for V and 4 bases for J; bases not matched to a gene: 6. CDR1 is SGHTA and CDR2 is FQGNSA in the germline V gene. The CDR3 is 17 amino acids. CDR3 protein: CASSLGRTGGGNQPQHF. Written as DNA, the CDR3 is TGTGCCAGCAGCTTAGGTAGGACAGGGGGCGGAAATCAGCCCCAGCATTTT.